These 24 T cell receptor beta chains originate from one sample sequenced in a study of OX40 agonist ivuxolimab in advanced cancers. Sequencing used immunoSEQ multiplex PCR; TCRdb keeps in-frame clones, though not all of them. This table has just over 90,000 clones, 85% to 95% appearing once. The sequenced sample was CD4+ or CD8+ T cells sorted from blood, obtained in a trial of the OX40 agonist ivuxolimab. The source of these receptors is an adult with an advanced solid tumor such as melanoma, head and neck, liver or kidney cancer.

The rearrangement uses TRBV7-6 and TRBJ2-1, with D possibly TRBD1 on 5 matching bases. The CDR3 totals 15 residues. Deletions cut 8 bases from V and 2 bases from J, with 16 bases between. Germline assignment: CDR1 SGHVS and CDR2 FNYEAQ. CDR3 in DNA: TGTGCCAGCCACACAGGCTCCCCCACCTACAATGAGCAGTTCTTC. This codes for CASHTGSPTYNEQFF.

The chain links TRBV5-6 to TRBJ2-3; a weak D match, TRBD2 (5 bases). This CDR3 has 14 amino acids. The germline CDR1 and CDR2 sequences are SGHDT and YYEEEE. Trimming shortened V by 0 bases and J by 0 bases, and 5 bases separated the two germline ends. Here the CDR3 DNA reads TGTGCCAGCAGCTTGGGGACTAGCACAGATACGCAGTATTTT. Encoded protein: CASSLGTSTDTQYF.

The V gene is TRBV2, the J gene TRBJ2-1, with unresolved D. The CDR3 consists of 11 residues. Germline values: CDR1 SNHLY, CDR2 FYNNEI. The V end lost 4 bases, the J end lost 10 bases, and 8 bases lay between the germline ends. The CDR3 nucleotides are TGTGCCAGCAGTGGTAACGGCGAGCAGTTCTTC. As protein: CASSGNGEQFF.

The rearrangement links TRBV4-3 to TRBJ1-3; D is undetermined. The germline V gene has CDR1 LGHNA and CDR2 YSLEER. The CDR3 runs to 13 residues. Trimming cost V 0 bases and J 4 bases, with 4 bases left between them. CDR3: CASSQDPGNTIYF. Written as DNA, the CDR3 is TGCGCCAGCAGCCAAGATCCGGGAAACACCATATATTTT.

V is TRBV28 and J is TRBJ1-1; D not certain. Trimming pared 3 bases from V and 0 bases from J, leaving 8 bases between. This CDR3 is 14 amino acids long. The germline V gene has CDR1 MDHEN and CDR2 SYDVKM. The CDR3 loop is CASSLGSLNTEAFF. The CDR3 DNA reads TGTGCCAGCAGTTTGGGCAGCTTGAACACTGAAGCTTTCTTT.

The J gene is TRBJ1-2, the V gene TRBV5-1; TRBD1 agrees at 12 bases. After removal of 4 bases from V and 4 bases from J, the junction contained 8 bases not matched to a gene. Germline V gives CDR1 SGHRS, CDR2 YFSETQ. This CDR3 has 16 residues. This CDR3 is CASSPKGQGAFYGYTF. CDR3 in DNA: TGCGCCAGCAGCCCCAAGGGACAGGGGGCTTTCTATGGCTACACCTTC.

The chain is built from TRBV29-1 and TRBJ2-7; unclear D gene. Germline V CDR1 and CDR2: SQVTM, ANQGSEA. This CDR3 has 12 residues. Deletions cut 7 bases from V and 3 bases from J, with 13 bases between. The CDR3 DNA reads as TGCAGCGCCTACATGGAAGACTACGAGCAGTACTTC. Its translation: CSAYMEDYEQYF.

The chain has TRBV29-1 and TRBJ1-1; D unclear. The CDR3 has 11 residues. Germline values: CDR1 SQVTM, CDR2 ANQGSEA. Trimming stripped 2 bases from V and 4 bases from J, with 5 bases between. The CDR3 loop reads CSVESFTEAFF. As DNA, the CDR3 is TGCAGCGTTGAATCCTTCACTGAAGCTTTCTTT. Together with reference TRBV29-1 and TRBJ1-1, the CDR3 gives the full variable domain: SAVISQKPSRDICQRGTSLTIQCQVDSQVTMMFWYRQQPGQSLTLIATANQGSEATYESGFVIDKFPISRPNLTFSTLTVSNMSPEDSSIYLCSVESFTEAFFGQGTRLTVV.

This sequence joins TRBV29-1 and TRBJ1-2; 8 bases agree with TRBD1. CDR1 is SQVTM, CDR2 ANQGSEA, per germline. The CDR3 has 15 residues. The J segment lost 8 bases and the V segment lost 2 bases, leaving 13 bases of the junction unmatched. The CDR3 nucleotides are TGCAGCGTTGAAACTACCGGGACAGGCGTCGAAGGCTACACCTTC. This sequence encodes CSVETTGTGVEGYTF. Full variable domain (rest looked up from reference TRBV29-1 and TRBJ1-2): SAVISQKPSRDICQRGTSLTIQCQVDSQVTMMFWYRQQPGQSLTLIATANQGSEATYESGFVIDKFPISRPNLTFSTLTVSNMSPEDSSIYLCSVETTGTGVEGYTFGSGTRLTVV.

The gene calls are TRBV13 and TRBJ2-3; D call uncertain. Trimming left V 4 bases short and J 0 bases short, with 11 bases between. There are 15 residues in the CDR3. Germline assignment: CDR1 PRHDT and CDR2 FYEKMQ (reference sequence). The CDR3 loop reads CASSSGYSSTDTQYF. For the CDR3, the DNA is TGTGCCAGCAGCTCTGGATATTCTAGCACAGATACGCAGTATTTT.

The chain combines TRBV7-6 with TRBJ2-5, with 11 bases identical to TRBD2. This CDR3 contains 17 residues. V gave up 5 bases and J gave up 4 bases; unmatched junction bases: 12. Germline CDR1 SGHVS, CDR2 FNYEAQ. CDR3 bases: TGTGCCAGCAGCCTGTTCCTAGCGGGAGGTTGGGGAGAGACCCAGTACTTC. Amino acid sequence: CASSLFLAGGWGETQYF.

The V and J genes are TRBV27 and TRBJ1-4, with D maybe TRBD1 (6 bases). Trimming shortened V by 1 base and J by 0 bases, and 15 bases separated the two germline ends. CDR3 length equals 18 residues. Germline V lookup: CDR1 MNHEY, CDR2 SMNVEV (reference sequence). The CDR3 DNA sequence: TGTGCCAGCAGTTTATTGGGATCAGGGGTTGCAACTAATGAAAAACTGTTTTTT. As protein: CASSLLGSGVATNEKLFF.

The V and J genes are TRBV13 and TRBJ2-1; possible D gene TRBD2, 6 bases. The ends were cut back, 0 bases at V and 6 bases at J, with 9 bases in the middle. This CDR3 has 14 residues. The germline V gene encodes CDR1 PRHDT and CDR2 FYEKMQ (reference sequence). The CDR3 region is CASSLGEGGNEQFF. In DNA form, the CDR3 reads TGTGCCAGCAGCTTAGGGGAGGGAGGCAATGAGCAGTTCTTC.

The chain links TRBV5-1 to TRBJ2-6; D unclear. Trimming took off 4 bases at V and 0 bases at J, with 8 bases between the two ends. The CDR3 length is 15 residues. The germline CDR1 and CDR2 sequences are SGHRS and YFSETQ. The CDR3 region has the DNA TGCGCCAGCAGCCTGTACTCCTCTGGGGCCAACGTCCTGACTTTC. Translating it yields CASSLYSSGANVLTF.

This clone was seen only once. In DNA form, the CDR3 reads TGCGCCAGCAGCCCACTAGCGGACTCCTCCTACAATGAGCAGTTCTTC. This sequence encodes CASSPLADSSYNEQFF. This chain links TRBV5-1 with TRBJ2-1; 8 nucleotides line up with TRBD2. Germline V gene lookup returns CDR1 SGHRS and CDR2 YFSETQ. This CDR3 spans 16 amino acids. J lost 0 bases, V lost 4 bases, and 6 bases had no gene match.

CDR3 DNA: TGTGCCTGTGCTAGCGGGACGGAGACCCAGTACTTC. Protein sequence: CACASGTETQYF. J is TRBJ2-5 and V is TRBV30; 9 bases map to TRBD2. Per the germline V gene, CDR1 is GTSNPN and CDR2 is SVGIG (reference sequence). Unmatched junction bases numbered 4, after V lost 6 bases and J lost 5 bases. CDR3 length equals 12 residues.

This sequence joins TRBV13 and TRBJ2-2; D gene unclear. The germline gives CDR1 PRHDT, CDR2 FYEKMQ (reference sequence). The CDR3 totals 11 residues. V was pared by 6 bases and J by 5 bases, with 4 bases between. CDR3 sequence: CASSLTGELFF. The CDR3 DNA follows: TGTGCCAGCAGTTTAACCGGGGAGCTGTTTTTT.

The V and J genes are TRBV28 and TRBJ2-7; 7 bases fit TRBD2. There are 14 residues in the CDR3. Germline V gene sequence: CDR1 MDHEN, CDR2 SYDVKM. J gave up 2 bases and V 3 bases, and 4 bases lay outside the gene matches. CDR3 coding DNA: TGTGCCAGCAGTTTGGCTAGCGGACCCTACGAGCAGTACTTC. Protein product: CASSLASGPYEQYF.

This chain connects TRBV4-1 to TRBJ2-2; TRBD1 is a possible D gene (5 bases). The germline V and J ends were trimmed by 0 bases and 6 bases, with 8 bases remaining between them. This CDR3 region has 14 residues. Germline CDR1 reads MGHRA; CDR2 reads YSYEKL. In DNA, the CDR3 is TGCGCCAGCAGCCAAGATCTAGGGGCCGGGGAGCTGTTTTTT. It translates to CASSQDLGAGELFF.

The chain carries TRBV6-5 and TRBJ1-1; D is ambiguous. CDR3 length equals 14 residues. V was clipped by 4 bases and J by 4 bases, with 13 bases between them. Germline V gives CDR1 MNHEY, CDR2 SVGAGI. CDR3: CASSFPDALTEAFF. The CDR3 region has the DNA TGTGCCAGCAGTTTCCCAGATGCCCTCACTGAAGCTTTCTTT.

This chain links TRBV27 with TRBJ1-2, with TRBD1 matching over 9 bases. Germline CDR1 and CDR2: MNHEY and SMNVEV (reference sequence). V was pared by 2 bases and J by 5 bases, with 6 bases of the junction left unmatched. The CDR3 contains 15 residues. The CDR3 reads CASSLGTGGAYGYTF. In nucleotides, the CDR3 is TGTGCCAGCAGTTTAGGTACAGGGGGCGCGTATGGCTACACCTTC.

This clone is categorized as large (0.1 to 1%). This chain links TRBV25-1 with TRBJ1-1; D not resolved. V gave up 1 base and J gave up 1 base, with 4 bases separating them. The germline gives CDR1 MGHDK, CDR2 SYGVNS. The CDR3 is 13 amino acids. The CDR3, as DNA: TGTGCCAGCAGTGAATCCGGGAACACTGAAGCTTTCTTT. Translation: CASSESGNTEAFF.

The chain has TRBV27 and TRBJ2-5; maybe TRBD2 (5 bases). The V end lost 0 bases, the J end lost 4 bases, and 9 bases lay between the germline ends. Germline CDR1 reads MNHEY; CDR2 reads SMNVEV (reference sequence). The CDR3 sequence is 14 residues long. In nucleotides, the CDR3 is TGTGCCAGCAGTTTATCGTTCGGGGTAGAGACCCAGTACTTC. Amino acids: CASSLSFGVETQYF.

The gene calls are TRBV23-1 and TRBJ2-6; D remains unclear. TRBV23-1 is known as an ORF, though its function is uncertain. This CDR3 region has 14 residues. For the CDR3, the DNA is TGCGCAACTGAGTGCGGCTCTGGGGCCAACGTCCTGACTTTC. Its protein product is CATECGSGANVLTF.